This TCR beta chain was sequenced in a study of T-cell memory formation after mild COVID-19. A note on this clonotype: What it recognizes is unknown.

Germline V gene data show CDR1 as SQVTM and CDR2 as ANQGSEA. The CDR3 is 13 amino acids. The V end was cut by 5 bases, the J end by 2 bases, with 12 bases between. Study-wide points: Some clones that responded turned up in pre-infection memory, which suggests that cross-reactive memory joined in. Second-wave clones with a day 37 peak had unconfirmed SARS-CoV-2 specificity.

In TCRdb, the 5' RACE reads were re-called with MiXCR into one record per CDR3 protein. The sample has around 370,000 distinct CDR3 sequences, around 21% seen once; the top ten hold about 12%. The chain links TRBV29-1 to TRBJ1-1, with D perhaps matching TRBD1 (5 bases). The sequencing input was PBMCs or a T cell subset sorted from them (not recorded which). The source of this sequence is an adult woman who had mild COVID-19 (a few samples of this study predate the infection). Cell type and time point are not known. The CDR3 protein is CSVTLGGNTEAFF. CDR3 nucleotides: TGCAGCGTTACCCTCGGGGGAAACACTGAAGCTTTCTTT.